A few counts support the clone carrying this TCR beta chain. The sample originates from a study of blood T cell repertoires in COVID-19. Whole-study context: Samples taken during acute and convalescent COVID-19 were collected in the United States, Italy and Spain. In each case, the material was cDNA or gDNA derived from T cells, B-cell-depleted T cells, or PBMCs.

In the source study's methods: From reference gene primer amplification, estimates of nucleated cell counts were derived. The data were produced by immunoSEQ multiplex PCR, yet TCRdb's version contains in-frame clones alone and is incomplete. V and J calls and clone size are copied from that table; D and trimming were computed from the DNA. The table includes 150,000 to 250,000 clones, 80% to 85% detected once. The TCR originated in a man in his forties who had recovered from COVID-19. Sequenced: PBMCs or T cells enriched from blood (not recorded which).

The CDR3 DNA reads TGCGCCAGCAGCTTTGGGCAGGGCTACAATGAGCAGTTCTTC. The encoded protein is CASSFGQGYNEQFF. The gene calls are TRBV5-1 and TRBJ2-1; TRBD1 might be the D (5 bases). From germline, CDR1 is SGHRS and CDR2 YFSETQ. The CDR3 covers 14 residues. With 2 bases removed from V and 3 bases from J, the gap between germline ends came to 9 bases.